Listed here are 5 T cell receptor beta chains from one sample, sequenced in a study of T cells in Graves' hyperthyroidism and ophthalmopathy. Amplification of TCR beta CDR3 regions was performed using RNA transcripts as template. A first-round RT-PCR of the TCR CDR3 used the HTBI primer set. TCRdb recomputed calls from the multiplex PCR reads with MiXCR, one row per CDR3 protein. Of some 400,000 distinct CDR3 sequences listed, about a fifth are singletons. Sequenced material: blood. The receptors derive from a woman between 18 and 30 years old with Graves' hyperthyroidism.

The J gene is TRBJ1-2, the V gene TRBV3-1; no clear D gene. The germline CDR1 and CDR2 sequences are LGHDT and YNNKEL (reference sequence). The ends were cut back, 2 bases at V and 7 bases at J, with 8 bases in the middle. The CDR3 spans 12 residues. CDR3 sequence (DNA): TGTGCCAGCAGCCAATCCCAGGCTGGCTACACCTTC. It translates to CASSQSQAGYTF.

This clonotype was recorded at least ten times. The chain couples TRBV20-1 to TRBJ1-3; D is undetermined. Trimming cost V 3 bases and J 2 bases, with 5 bases left between them. Germline lookup yields CDR1 DFQATT and CDR2 SNEGSKA (reference sequence). CDR3 length equals 12 residues. CDR3 loop: CSASVTGNTIYF. CDR3 DNA sequence: TGCAGTGCTAGTGTCACTGGAAACACCATATATTTT.

Many counts were recorded for this clonotype. This sequence joins TRBV5-1 and TRBJ1-2, with 9 nucleotides matching TRBD1. After removal of 0 bases from V and 4 bases from J, the junction contained 4 bases not matched to a gene. The CDR3 covers 15 residues. Germline V gene lookup returns CDR1 SGHRS and CDR2 YFSETQ. The CDR3: CASSLGGQGPYGYTF. The DNA for the CDR3 is TGCGCCAGCAGCTTGGGTGGACAGGGGCCCTATGGCTACACCTTC.

In this sample, this clonotype turned up many times. V is TRBV12-3 or TRBV12-4 and J is TRBJ2-7; D is unresolved. V lost 3 bases and J lost 5, with 14 bases in between. The CDR3 contains 14 residues. The CDR3 bases are TGTGCCAGCAGTTTCGGCCCTCGCTTAAACGAGCAGTACTTC. Amino acids: CASSFGPRLNEQYF.

Many counts were recorded for this clonotype. The chain combines TRBV11-2 with TRBJ2-7; no reliable D call. Germline CDR1 SGHAT, CDR2 FQNNGV. The CDR3 is 14 residues long. V lost 2 bases and J lost 0, with 8 bases in between. DNA for the CDR3: TGTGCCAGCAGCTTACAGGCGAGCTCCTACGAGCAGTACTTC. This gives the protein CASSLQASSYEQYF.